This T cell receptor (beta chain) was recovered during a study of technical replicates of blood from a few donors. Assay used: immunoSEQ multiplex PCR; TCRdb lists only in-frame clones, some missing. The sample yields approximately 82,000 clones, around 96% seen once. Per the germline V gene, CDR1 is MNHNS and CDR2 is SASEGT. CDR3 length equals 14 residues. The J segment lost 5 bases and the V segment lost 9 bases, leaving 9 bases of the junction unmatched. Sequences were obtained from T cells isolated from PBMCs. The chain combines TRBV6-1 with TRBJ2-2; the match to TRBD1 covers 7 bases. This clonotype was obtained from a human donor in good health. The CDR3 spells CASLTGTLTGELFF. CDR3 DNA: TGTGCCAGTTTGACAGGGACGTTGACCGGGGAGCTGTTTTTT.